Each of the 28 T cell receptor beta chains below was sequenced from the same sample in a study of tissue T cells after allogeneic stem cell transplantation. Using immunoSEQ multiplex PCR, the repertoire was profiled, and TCRdb retains in-frame clones only, with some absent. The data contain more than 45,000 clones, 73% of them singletons. The sample was sorted cells pooled from one or two spleens. The receptor set was obtained from a pool of C57BL/6 mice in good health.

A remark on this clone: The genes are named according to mouse. The CDR3 end lies 1 residue beyond the end of the read and is filled in from the germline J gene. The chain uses TRBV31 and TRBJ2-5; tentative D call: TRBD1 (5 bases). The CDR3 length is 14 residues. V was cut by 0 bases and J by 3 bases, with 10 bases left in between. CDR1 and CDR2 (germline): GKSSPN, SITVG. CDR3 DNA, as far as it was read: TGTGCCTGGAGTCTAAGCAGGGAACAAGACACCCAGTAC. Amino acid sequence: CAWSLSREQDTQY. The CDR3 as a whole reads CAWSLSREQDTQYF.

Concerning this clone itself: Germline and genes here are mouse. From the germline J gene comes the end of the CDR3, since the read stops 1 residue before it. V gene TRBV5 combines with J gene TRBJ1-3; D is uncertain. The germline V gene has CDR1 LGHNA and CDR2 YNLKQL (reference sequence). V dropped 1 base and J dropped 0 bases, with 4 bases sitting between them. The CDR3 is made up of 14 amino acids. CDR3 DNA (partial): TGTGCCAGCAGCCAAGCCTCTTCTGGAAATACGCTCTAT. Protein product: CASSQASSGNTLY. The whole CDR3 region reads CASSQASSGNTLYF.

A remark on this clone: The listed genes are named as in mouse. This CDR3 is also generated by other DNA sequences in the sample. The CDR3 bases that were read are TGTGCCAGCAGTTTAGGATATGAACAGTAC. Its translation: CASSLGYEQY. The CDR3 in its entirety is CASSLGYEQYF. This chain links TRBV15 with TRBJ2-7; D uncertain. The DNA ends 1 residue before the CDR3 does, and the rest of the CDR3 is filled in from the germline J gene. Germline lookup yields CDR1 SGHND and CDR2 FRSKSL. Trimming pared 1 base from V and 4 bases from J, leaving 2 bases between. The CDR3 is 11 amino acids.

Remarks on this clone: Germline and genes here are mouse. Coverage ceases 1 residue before the CDR3 finishes, and the germline J gene fills in the end. The chain has TRBV2 and TRBJ2-1; 10 bases are a match to TRBD2. The CDR3 has 16 amino acids. Germline lookup yields CDR1 LGHNA and CDR2 YSYQKL. V dropped 0 bases and J dropped 4; count of bases not matched to a gene: 3. The part of the CDR3 DNA that was read is TGTGCCAGCAGCCAAGACTGGGGGGGCGTTTATGCTGAGCAGTTC. This encodes CASSQDWGGVYAEQF. The CDR3 in its entirety is CASSQDWGGVYAEQFF.

This clone showed up just once. Any gene name here is a mouse gene name. The DNA ends 1 residue before the CDR3 does, and the rest of the CDR3 is filled in from the germline J gene. The V call is TRBV13-2, the J call TRBJ2-1; 10 bases are a match to TRBD2. V dropped 0 bases and J dropped 7; count of bases not matched to a gene: 4. Germline-derived CDR1 and CDR2 are NNHNN and SYGAGS (reference sequence). The CDR3 extends over 15 amino acids. The DNA read from the CDR3 is TGTGCCAGCGGTGATGCCCTGGGGGGGCGGGCTGAGCAGTTC. It specifies CASGDALGGRAEQF. The complete CDR3 reads CASGDALGGRAEQFF.

This clone was counted a few times. Genes and germline are mouse. The read terminates 1 residue before the CDR3 end, so the remaining end is supplied by the germline J gene. This chain uses TRBV13-3 with TRBJ1-3; tentative D call: TRBD1 (5 bases). This CDR3 has 15 residues. The V gene's germline CDR1 is NNHDY and CDR2 SYVADS. Trimming cost V 1 base and J 0 bases, with 8 bases left between them. The sequenced part of the CDR3 DNA is TGTGCCAGCAGTGATTGGACAAATTCTGGAAATACGCTCTAT. It specifies CASSDWTNSGNTLY. The CDR3 as a whole reads CASSDWTNSGNTLYF.

Of note for this clone: Any gene name here is a mouse gene name. The missing CDR3 end, 1 residue past where the read stops, is filled in from the germline J gene. The rearrangement uses TRBV17 and TRBJ2-5; TRBD2 agrees at 7 bases. This CDR3 has 12 residues. The ends lost 6 bases at V and 3 bases at J; junction bases unmatched: 0. CDR1 MNHDT and CDR2 YYDKIL come from the germline V gene. CDR3 DNA (partial): TGTGCTAGCAGGGACTGGCAAGACACCCAGTAC. The encoded protein is CASRDWQDTQY. The CDR3 in its entirety is CASRDWQDTQYF.

A word on this clone: Gene names refer to mouse genes. Other nucleotide sequences in the sample specify the same CDR3. The sequenced CDR3 bases are TGTGCCAGCAGCTTAGCCGGGGCTGGAAATACGCTCTAT. Translated, it gives CASSLAGAGNTLY. The entire CDR3 reads CASSLAGAGNTLYF. This chain uses TRBV3 with TRBJ1-3, with D unresolved. The read finishes 1 residue shy of the CDR3 end, and the germline J gene is used to complete it. The CDR3 is made up of 14 amino acids. Germline V gene data show CDR1 as SNHLY and CDR2 as FYNGKV (reference sequence). Trimming removed 0 bases from V and 2 bases from J, with 5 bases in between.

Points on this clone: The gene symbols are mouse symbols. Coverage ceases 1 residue before the CDR3 finishes, and the germline J gene fills in the end. Within the sample, other DNA sequences also encode this same CDR3. This chain links TRBV26 with TRBJ1-1; a weak D match, TRBD1 (5 bases). Trimming took 6 bases from V and 0 from J, leaving 8 bases between them. Germline assignment: CDR1 KGHPV and CDR2 FQNQEV (reference sequence). CDR3 size: 13 residues. CDR3 sequence: CASSPGQNTEVFF. Partial CDR3 DNA: TGTGCCAGCAGCCCGGGACAGAACACAGAAGTCTTC.

About this clone: Mouse germline and gene names are used. Read sequence stops 1 residue before the CDR3 end, and the germline J gene provides the missing end. The chain joins TRBV3 to TRBJ2-3; the D gene is possibly TRBD2 (5 bases). This CDR3 contains 14 residues. Germline V gene sequence: CDR1 SNHLY, CDR2 FYNGKV (reference sequence). V was clipped by 4 bases and J by 0 bases, with 8 bases between them. The sequenced part of the CDR3 DNA is TGTGCCAGCAGCTCTCTGGGTAGTGCAGAAACGCTGTAT. Protein: CASSSLGSAETLY. The whole CDR3 sequence reads CASSSLGSAETLYF.

This clone was counted only a few times. Gene names are the mouse ones. Sequencing ends 1 residue short of the CDR3 end; the germline J gene provides the rest. This chain connects TRBV4 to TRBJ2-7, with TRBD1 matching 7 bases. J lost 6 bases, V lost 3 bases, and 2 bases had no gene match. CDR3 size: 12 residues. Germline CDR1 LGHDT, CDR2 YNNKQL (reference sequence). The CDR3 loop is CASSYQGVEQYF. The part of the CDR3 DNA that was read is TGTGCCAGCAGCTACCAGGGGGTTGAACAGTAC.

Of note for this clone: The gene names given are mouse names. The CDR3 extends 1 residue past the end of the read, so its final part is completed from the germline J gene. This chain joins TRBV20 and TRBJ2-7; a weak D match, TRBD2 (6 bases). The V end was cut by 0 bases, the J end by 3 bases, with 9 bases between. The CDR3 has 13 residues. Germline assignment: CDR1 GFQATS and CDR2 STVNSAI. The CDR3 DNA, read in part, is TGTGGTGCTAGGGAGGTGGGGGTCTATGAACAGTAC. Translated, it gives CGAREVGVYEQY. The whole CDR3 region reads CGAREVGVYEQYF.

As regards this clone: Gene names are the mouse ones. The read gets to within 1 residue of the CDR3 end, and the germline J gene fills in the rest. Other nucleotide sequences from this sample produce the same CDR3. V and J are TRBV3 and TRBJ2-7, with TRBD2 matching 12 bases. Germline assignment: CDR1 SNHLY and CDR2 FYNGKV (reference sequence). This CDR3 has 13 residues. With 3 bases clipped from V and 6 bases from J, the junction kept 0 bases outside the gene matches. The CDR3: CASSLDWGGEQYF. The part of the CDR3 DNA that was read is TGTGCCAGCAGCTTGGACTGGGGGGGTGAACAGTAC.

In the case of this clone: Mouse gene names apply. The CDR3 end is not reached by the read, which stops 1 residue before it; the germline J gene fills it in. The chain carries TRBV13-1 and TRBJ1-1; perhaps TRBD1 as D (5 bases). Trimming took off 0 bases at V and 3 bases at J, with 6 bases between the two ends. Germline CDR1 and CDR2: NSHNY and SYGAGN. The CDR3 has 13 residues. The CDR3 sequence is CASSDAQDTEVFF. The part of the CDR3 DNA that was read is TGTGCCAGCAGTGATGCACAGGACACAGAAGTCTTC.

Worth noting for this clone: Gene names follow the mouse nomenclature. The read falls 1 residue short of the CDR3 end, and the missing part is taken from the germline J gene. The chain combines TRBV4 with TRBJ2-5; D unresolved. The CDR3 loop spans 13 amino acids. From germline, CDR1 is LGHDT and CDR2 YNNKQL (reference sequence). V lost 4 bases to trimming and J lost 3 bases, with 8 bases between them. The sequenced CDR3 bases are TGTGCCAGCAGCTTCGGGAGACAAGACACCCAGTAC. Translated, it gives CASSFGRQDTQY. The CDR3 in full is CASSFGRQDTQYF. The full variable domain, with the rest looked up from reference TRBV4 and TRBJ2-5, is ETAVFQTPNYHVTQVGNEVSFNCKQTLGHDTMYWYKQDSKKLLKIMFSYNNKQLIVNETVPRRFSPQSSDKAHLNLRIKSVEPEDSAVYLCASSFGRQDTQYFGPGTRLLVL.

In its sample, this clone was seen once. Gene names follow the mouse nomenclature. The sequence runs out 1 residue before the end of the CDR3; the remainder is reconstructed from the germline J gene. The chain has TRBV31 and TRBJ2-4; the D is unclear. This CDR3 is 13 amino acids long. From germline, CDR1 is GKSSPN and CDR2 SITVG. The germline V and J ends were trimmed by 1 base and 2 bases, with 7 bases remaining between them. CDR3 loop: CAWSRQNQNTLYF. The CDR3 bases that were read are TGTGCCTGGAGTCGGCAAAATCAAAACACCTTGTAC.

To note about this clone: Mouse gene names and germline throughout. The DNA ends 1 residue before the CDR3 does, and the rest of the CDR3 is filled in from the germline J gene. The chain employs TRBV13-2 and TRBJ1-6, with TRBD1 identical over 9 bases. TRBJ1-6 is treated as an ORF (open reading frame) with a function not yet certain. This CDR3 is built from 14 residues. Per the germline V gene, CDR1 is NNHNN and CDR2 is SYGAGS (reference sequence). The V gene end was trimmed by 5 bases and the J gene end by 6 bases; junction bases not matched to a gene: 3. CDR3 region: CASGGQGGNSPLYF. Incomplete CDR3 DNA: TGTGCCAGCGGGGGACAGGGAGGTAATTCGCCCCTCTAC.

Details on this clone: Gene names refer to mouse genes. The missing CDR3 end, 1 residue past where the read stops, is filled in from the germline J gene. The rearrangement links TRBV12-2 to TRBJ2-5, with 12 bases fitting TRBD2. This CDR3 has 17 amino acids. Trimming at V came to 0 bases and at J to 2 bases, leaving 5 bases not matched to a gene. CDR1 is SGHLS, CDR2 HYDKME, per germline. The sequenced CDR3 bases are TGTGCCAGCTCTCTCGACTGGGGGGGCGCGGGCCAAGACACCCAGTAC. Its protein product is CASSLDWGGAGQDTQY. Given in full, the CDR3 is CASSLDWGGAGQDTQYF.

Of note for this clone: Gene names follow the mouse nomenclature. CDR3 residues: CASSVGEAGQLYF. The part of the CDR3 DNA that was read is TGTGCCAGCAGCGTGGGGGAGGCCGGGCAGCTCTAC. The chain joins TRBV5 to TRBJ2-2; TRBD2 is a possible D gene (6 bases). The CDR3 end lies 1 residue beyond the end of the read and is filled in from the germline J gene. There are 13 residues in the CDR3. CDR1 and CDR2 from the germline V gene are LGHNA and YNLKQL (reference sequence). V was trimmed by 5 bases and J by 6 bases, leaving 10 bases between them.

This clone came up a few times. The gene symbols are mouse symbols. The read ends 1 residue shy of where the CDR3 ends; the end is completed using the germline J gene. V and J are TRBV13-1 and TRBJ2-7, with 11 bases lining up with TRBD1. In germline, CDR1 is NSHNY, CDR2 SYGAGN. V shed 2 bases, J shed 4 bases, and the junction held 2 bases outside the gene matches. The CDR3 sequence is 14 residues long. The DNA read from the CDR3 is TGTGCCAGCAGTGAGAGGGACAGGGGGTATGAACAGTAC. Translation: CASSERDRGYEQY. The entire CDR3 reads CASSERDRGYEQYF.

Of note for this clone: The genes are named according to mouse. The read falls 1 residue short of the CDR3 end, and the missing part is taken from the germline J gene. V and J are TRBV16 and TRBJ2-3; D uncertain. The CDR3 runs 12 residues. V lost 1 base to trimming and J lost 3 bases, with 2 bases between them. Germline-derived CDR1 and CDR2 are SGHSA and FRNQAP. CDR3 DNA (partial): TGTGCAAGCAGCTTAGTCGCAGAAACGCTGTAT. It encodes CASSLVAETLY. The CDR3 as a whole reads CASSLVAETLYF.

Of note for this clone: Genes and germline come from the mouse. The CDR3 extends 1 residue past the end of the read, so its final part is completed from the germline J gene. V is TRBV13-1 and J is TRBJ2-1; TRBD2 aligns across 10 bases. The CDR3 is made up of 16 amino acids. J was trimmed by 3 bases and V by 5 bases; bases with no gene match: 8. Per the germline V gene, CDR1 is NSHNY and CDR2 is SYGAGN. The CDR3 reads CASRAGGAQGYAEQFF. The sequenced CDR3 bases are TGTGCCAGCAGGGCTGGGGGGGCGCAGGGCTATGCTGAGCAGTTC.

For this clone: Gene names follow the mouse nomenclature. The sequence runs out 1 residue before the end of the CDR3; the remainder is reconstructed from the germline J gene. The rearrangement joins TRBV1 to TRBJ1-5, with a possible D match to TRBD1 (6 bases). V lost 0 bases and J lost 5, with 11 bases in between. This CDR3 has 15 residues. The germline CDR1 and CDR2 sequences are NSQYPW and LRSPGD (reference sequence). The DNA read from the CDR3 is TGCACCTGCAGTGCAGATACGGGGGCATACCAGGCTCCGCTT. This sequence encodes CTCSADTGAYQAPL. The full CDR3 protein is CTCSADTGAYQAPLF.

This clone turned up a few times. Gene names and germline match the mouse. Sequencing ends 1 residue short of the CDR3 end; the germline J gene provides the rest. The chain employs TRBV13-3 and TRBJ2-3; 10 nucleotides match TRBD2. The length of the CDR3 is 15 residues. Germline values: CDR1 NNHDY, CDR2 SYVADS. The junction had 3 bases not matched to a gene; V was cut back by 5 bases and J by 0 bases. The CDR3 bases that were read are TGTGCCAGCAGGCTGACTGGGGGGAGTGCAGAAACGCTGTAT. Amino acids: CASRLTGGSAETLY. From start to end, the CDR3 is CASRLTGGSAETLYF.

To note about this clone: Genes and germline are mouse. The CDR3 extends 1 residue past the end of the read, so its final part is completed from the germline J gene. The genes are TRBV16 and TRBJ2-5, with 7 bases lining up with TRBD2. The J segment lost 2 bases and the V segment lost 4 bases, leaving 0 bases of the junction unmatched. The CDR3 has 13 residues. The germline CDR1 and CDR2 sequences are SGHSA and FRNQAP. CDR3 DNA, as far as it was read: TGTGCAAGCAGCTGGACTGGCCAAGACACCCAGTAC. Encoded protein: CASSWTGQDTQY. The full-length CDR3 reads as CASSWTGQDTQYF.

With respect to this clone: The gene names here belong to mouse. The CDR3 extends 1 residue past the end of the read, so its final part is completed from the germline J gene. This chain links TRBV20 with TRBJ2-5, with 12 bases fitting TRBD2. The germline V gene has CDR1 GFQATS and CDR2 STVNSAI. The ends lost 5 bases at V and 5 bases at J; junction bases unmatched: 5. The CDR3 extends over 14 amino acids. CDR3 residues: CGARDWGGRDTQYF. The covered CDR3 bases are TGTGGTGCTCGAGACTGGGGGGGCCGAGACACCCAGTAC.

A word on this clone: The germline and genes are mouse ones. The read ends 1 residue early relative to the CDR3; the germline J gene fills the gap. This same CDR3 is encoded by further DNA sequences in the sample. This rearrangement joins TRBV3 to TRBJ2-2, with a weak D call TRBD1 (6 bases). Trimming took 1 base from V and 1 from J, leaving 7 bases between them. Germline V lookup: CDR1 SNHLY, CDR2 FYNGKV (reference sequence). The CDR3 contains 15 residues. The CDR3 DNA, read in part, is TGTGCCAGCAGCTTAGACAGGGAAAACACCGGGCAGCTCTAC. This translates into CASSLDRENTGQLY. The full CDR3 protein reads CASSLDRENTGQLYF.

Comment on this clone: Gene names are the mouse ones. The read finishes 1 residue shy of the CDR3 end, and the germline J gene is used to complete it. The chain links TRBV5 to TRBJ2-5, with D tentatively TRBD2 (6 bases). V was shortened by 4 bases and J by 2 bases, with 7 bases between the two germline ends. CDR3 length: 13 residues. The germline CDR1 and CDR2 sequences are LGHNA and YNLKQL (reference sequence). CDR3 DNA, as far as it was read: TGTGCCAGCAGCCCTGGGGTCCAAGACACCCAGTAC. Translation gives CASSPGVQDTQY. The whole CDR3 is CASSPGVQDTQYF.